This T cell receptor beta chain derives from a study of CD8 T cells in Susac syndrome. Study-wide results and caveats: The CD4+ T cell repertoires in Susac syndrome were not clonally expanded.

A remark on this clonotype: Antigen unknown.

Random-hexamer reverse transcription was applied to about 0.45 to 1 ug RNA. In TCRdb, the immunoSEQ multiplex PCR reads were re-called with MiXCR into one record per CDR3 protein. This table holds over 130,000 distinct CDR3 sequences, approximately 95% found once. Patients with Susac syndrome showed fulfilment of recently defined diagnostic criteria for definite or probable disease. Sample: CD4+ T cells from PBMCs. The receptor was isolated from a human donor with Susac syndrome.

CDR3 in DNA: TGTGCCTGGAGTCATGGGCACAGTTCCTACGAGCAGTACTTC. Protein product: CAWSHGHSSYEQYF. The gene calls are TRBV30 and TRBJ2-7, with D unclear. The CDR3 is 14 residues long. Trimming removed 2 bases from V and 1 base from J, with 12 bases in between. The V gene's germline CDR1 is GTSNPN and CDR2 SVGIG (reference sequence).